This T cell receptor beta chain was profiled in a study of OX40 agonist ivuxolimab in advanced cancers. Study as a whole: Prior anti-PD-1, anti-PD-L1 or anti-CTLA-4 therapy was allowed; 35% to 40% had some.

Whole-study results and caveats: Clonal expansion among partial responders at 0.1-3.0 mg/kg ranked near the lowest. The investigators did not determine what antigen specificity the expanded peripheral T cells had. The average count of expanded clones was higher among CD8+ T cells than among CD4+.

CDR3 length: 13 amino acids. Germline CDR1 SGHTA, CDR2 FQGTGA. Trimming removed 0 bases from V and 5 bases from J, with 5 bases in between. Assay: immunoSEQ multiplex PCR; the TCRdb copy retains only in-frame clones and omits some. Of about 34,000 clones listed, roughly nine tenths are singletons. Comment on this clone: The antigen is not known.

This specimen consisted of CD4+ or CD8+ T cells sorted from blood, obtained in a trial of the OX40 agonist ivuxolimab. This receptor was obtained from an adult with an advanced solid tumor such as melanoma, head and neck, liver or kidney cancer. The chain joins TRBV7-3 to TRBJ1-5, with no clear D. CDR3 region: CASSLTADQPQHF. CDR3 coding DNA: TGTGCCAGCAGCTTAACGGCTGATCAGCCCCAGCATTTT.